The 21 T cell receptor beta chains reported below all come from one sample, sequenced in a study of blood T cell repertoires in COVID-19. Some clones are missing from TCRdb's copy, which holds only in-frame ones; the method was immunoSEQ multiplex PCR. Among under 150,000 clones listed, nearly 90% were seen once. The sequenced material came from peripheral blood. These TCRs come from a woman aged 70-85 years who had recovered from COVID-19.

This chain joins TRBV19 and TRBJ2-4; TRBD2 might be the D (6 bases). Between the trimmed V and J ends, which lost 2 bases and 5 bases, there was a span of 13 bases. The germline V gene has CDR1 LNHDA and CDR2 SQIVND (reference sequence). There are 15 residues in the CDR3. The CDR3 bases are TGTGCCAGTAGTATACGGGGGACCCACCAAAACATTCAGTACTTC. Translated: CASSIRGTHQNIQYF.

The V and J genes are TRBV6-6 and TRBJ2-1, with 8 bases fitting TRBD1. This CDR3 comprises 14 residues. Germline CDR1 reads MNHNY; CDR2 reads SVGAGI (reference sequence). J was trimmed by 4 bases and V by 5 bases; bases with no gene match: 4. For the CDR3, the DNA is TGTGCCAGCAGTAACAGGGGGTCATACAATGAGCAGTTCTTC. As protein: CASSNRGSYNEQFF.

This clone was detected only once. The V call is TRBV4-3, the J call TRBJ2-3; D gene uncertain. Trimming cost V 4 bases and J 2 bases, with 13 bases left between them. The CDR3 is 15 residues long. Germline CDR1 and CDR2: LGHNA and YSLEER. The CDR3 DNA sequence: TGCGCCAGCAGCCCCACGGTCTCCCTCACAGATACGCAGTATTTT. The encoded protein is CASSPTVSLTDTQYF.

The V and J genes are TRBV11-2 and TRBJ2-1, with TRBD2 matching 7 bases. Trimming removed 6 bases from V and 4 bases from J; junction bases left unmatched: 9. The CDR3 spans 15 residues. The germline gives CDR1 SGHAT, CDR2 FQNNGV. CDR3 region: CASSRERDRYNEQFF. The CDR3 region has the DNA TGTGCCAGCAGTAGAGAGCGGGATAGGTACAATGAGCAGTTCTTC.

The rearrangement uses TRBV29-1 and TRBJ2-1; 7 bases agree with TRBD2. The CDR3 is made up of 15 amino acids. V lost 6 bases, J lost 3 bases, and 11 bases stayed unmatched. The germline V gene has CDR1 SQVTM and CDR2 ANQGSEA. CDR3 residues: CSVVRGDYLYNEQFF. The CDR3 nucleotides read TGCAGCGTCGTTAGAGGGGACTACCTCTACAATGAGCAGTTCTTC.

The gene calls are TRBV7-2 and TRBJ2-3; D might be TRBD2 (6 bases). Germline V gene data show CDR1 as SGHTA and CDR2 as FQGNSA. Trimming took 2 bases from V and 0 from J, leaving 9 bases between them. The CDR3 totals 15 residues. CDR3 sequence (DNA): TGTGCCAGCAGCTTACGGGAGCGGAGCACAGATACGCAGTATTTT. Its protein is CASSLRERSTDTQYF. Based on the CDR3 plus reference TRBV7-2 and TRBJ2-3, the full variable domain is GAGVSQSPSNKVTEKGKDVELRCDPISGHTALYWYRQSLGQGLEFLIYFQGNSAPDKSGLPSDRFSAERTGGSVSTLTIQRTQQEDSAVYLCASSLRERSTDTQYFGPGTRLTVL.

This chain joins TRBV6-6 and TRBJ1-5; D is undetermined. The germline CDR1 and CDR2 sequences are MNHNY and SVGAGI (reference sequence). Trimming removed 5 bases from V and 1 base from J, with 12 bases in between. The CDR3 totals 15 residues. CDR3 protein: CASSTLGPSNQPQHF. CDR3 sequence (DNA): TGTGCCAGCAGTACCCTAGGCCCCAGCAATCAGCCCCAGCATTTT.

The gene calls are TRBV9 and TRBJ2-5; D unclear. The CDR3 sequence is 13 residues long. The V end was cut by 4 bases, the J end by 4 bases, with 11 bases between. The V gene's germline CDR1 is SGDLS and CDR2 YYNGEE. CDR3 nucleotides: TGTGCCAGCAGCCTTTATAGTCGAGAGACCCAGTACTTC. As protein: CASSLYSRETQYF.

The chain uses TRBV3-1 (or the pseudogene TRBV3-2) and TRBJ2-5; D not resolved. Germline CDR1 reads LGHDT; CDR2 reads YNNKEL (reference sequence). Trimming stripped 1 base from V and 5 bases from J, with 8 bases between. The length of the CDR3 is 13 residues. DNA for the CDR3: TGTGCCAGCAGCCAAGGGCTCGGGGAGACCCAGTACTTC. Encoded protein: CASSQGLGETQYF.

This clone has just a few counts. The rearrangement joins TRBV24-1 to TRBJ2-2; 14 nucleotides align to TRBD2. This CDR3 region has 19 residues. Per germline, CDR1 KGHDR and CDR2 SFDVKD. The ends lost 3 bases at V and 5 bases at J; junction bases unmatched: 10. In DNA, the CDR3 is TGTGCCACCAGTGATCCCCTACCGGGACTAGCGGGAGTTACCGGGGAGCTGTTTTTT. Protein sequence: CATSDPLPGLAGVTGELFF.

J is TRBJ1-3 and V is TRBV27, with TRBD1 identical over 7 bases. The length of the CDR3 is 17 residues. With 4 bases clipped from V and 0 bases from J, the junction kept 9 bases outside the gene matches. CDR1 and CDR2 (germline): MNHEY, SMNVEV (reference sequence). CDR3 in DNA: TGTGCCAGCAGTTACAGACAGGGCAAACTCTCTGGAAACACCATATATTTT. It translates to CASSYRQGKLSGNTIYF.

The rearrangement uses TRBV7-2 and TRBJ2-7; 11 bases line up with TRBD2. Per germline, CDR1 SGHTA and CDR2 FQGNSA. Germline trimming cut 5 bases from V and 4 bases from J; bases unmatched to any gene: 7. There are 15 residues in the CDR3. This chain's CDR3 is CASSISGTSGYEQYF. CDR3 DNA: TGTGCCAGCAGCATATCCGGGACTAGCGGTTACGAGCAGTACTTC.

This chain joins TRBV15 and TRBJ1-2; D gene ambiguous. Germline values: CDR1 LNHNV, CDR2 YYDKDF (reference sequence). CDR3 length equals 15 residues. V lost 0 bases, J lost 2 bases, and 10 bases lay in between. The CDR3: CATSRDARENYGYTF. DNA for the CDR3: TGTGCCACCAGCAGAGATGCCCGGGAGAACTATGGCTACACCTTC.

The chain has TRBV7-9 and TRBJ2-2; possible D gene TRBD2, 6 bases. This CDR3 has 14 residues. The germline CDR1 and CDR2 sequences are SEHNR and FQNEAQ (reference sequence). V was clipped by 8 bases and J by 4 bases, with 14 bases between them. This chain's CDR3 is CASSGLLATGELFF. The CDR3 coding sequence is TGTGCCAGCTCTGGACTATTGGCCACCGGGGAGCTGTTTTTT.

This clone has more than one count but fewer than ten. The chain links TRBV10-3 to TRBJ1-2; D ambiguous. Trimming left V 2 bases short and J 4 bases short, with 11 bases between. Germline V gives CDR1 ENHRY, CDR2 SYGVKD. The CDR3 spans 14 residues. Here the CDR3 reads CAISETNSAYGYTF. Here the CDR3 DNA reads TGTGCCATCAGTGAGACAAACAGTGCCTATGGCTACACCTTC.

This clone was detected only once. V and J are TRBV18 and TRBJ2-4; TRBD1 matches at 8 bases. The CDR3 runs to 16 residues. Per germline, CDR1 KGHSH and CDR2 LQKENI. The ends lost 1 base at V and 7 bases at J; junction bases unmatched: 9. CDR3 in amino acids: CASSPQMDRVLNIQYF. CDR3 in DNA: TGTGCCAGCTCACCACAGATGGACAGGGTTTTGAACATTCAGTACTTC. Full variable domain (remainder filled in from reference TRBV18 and TRBJ2-4): NAGVMQNPRHLVRRRGQEARLRCSPMKGHSHVYWYRQLPEEGLKFMVYLQKENIIDESGMPKERFSAEFPKEGPSILRIQQVVRGDSAAYFCASSPQMDRVLNIQYFGAGTRLSVL.

The V and J genes are TRBV19 and TRBJ2-3, with 8 bases matching TRBD2. There are 16 residues in the CDR3. V lost 4 bases, J lost 0 bases, and 6 bases stayed unmatched. Per germline, CDR1 LNHDA and CDR2 SQIVND (reference sequence). This CDR3 reads CASSTTGGVSTDTQYF. The CDR3 DNA is TGTGCCAGTAGTACCACCGGGGGGGTCAGCACAGATACGCAGTATTTT. Supplemented by reference TRBV19 and TRBJ2-3, the full variable domain reads DGGITQSPKYLFRKEGQNVTLSCEQNLNHDAMYWYRQDPGQGLRLIYYSQIVNDFQKGDIAEGYSVSREKKESFPLTVTSAQKNPTAFYLCASSTTGGVSTDTQYFGPGTRLTVL.

V usage is TRBV3-1 (or the pseudogene TRBV3-2) and J usage is TRBJ2-5, with 11 positions matching TRBD2. V shed 4 bases and J 1 base; nucleotides not matched to a gene: 5. Germline assignment: CDR1 LGHDT and CDR2 YNNKEL (reference sequence). CDR3 length: 16 amino acids. The CDR3 protein is CASSRRLAGSQETQYF. As DNA, the CDR3 is TGTGCCAGCAGCCGCCGACTAGCGGGGTCCCAAGAGACCCAGTACTTC.

The chain has TRBV10-3 and TRBJ2-3, with 8 nucleotides matching TRBD2. V was pared by 6 bases and J by 4 bases, with 6 bases of the junction left unmatched. The CDR3 has 14 residues. The germline V gene encodes CDR1 ENHRY and CDR2 SYGVKD. The CDR3, as DNA: TGTGCCATCAGAGAAGCGGGAGAGCCAGATACGCAGTATTTT. Its translation: CAIREAGEPDTQYF.

V usage is TRBV28 and J usage is TRBJ2-7, with D possibly matching TRBD2 (6 bases). In germline, CDR1 is MDHEN, CDR2 SYDVKM. V gave up 3 bases and J gave up 7 bases, with 16 bases separating them. This CDR3 has 14 residues. DNA for the CDR3: TGTGCCAGCAGTTTGCGGGGTACGTTATATGAGCAGTACTTC. This translates into CASSLRGTLYEQYF.

V and J are TRBV7-2 and TRBJ2-7, with D possibly being TRBD2 (7 bases). Germline V gene data show CDR1 as SGHTA and CDR2 as FQGNSA. V lost 5 bases and J 3 bases, leaving 20 bases between the germline ends. The CDR3 loop spans 16 amino acids. The CDR3 is CASSRYGWGGGYEQYF. DNA for the CDR3: TGTGCCAGCAGCCGTTACGGTTGGGGGGGCGGCTACGAGCAGTACTTC.